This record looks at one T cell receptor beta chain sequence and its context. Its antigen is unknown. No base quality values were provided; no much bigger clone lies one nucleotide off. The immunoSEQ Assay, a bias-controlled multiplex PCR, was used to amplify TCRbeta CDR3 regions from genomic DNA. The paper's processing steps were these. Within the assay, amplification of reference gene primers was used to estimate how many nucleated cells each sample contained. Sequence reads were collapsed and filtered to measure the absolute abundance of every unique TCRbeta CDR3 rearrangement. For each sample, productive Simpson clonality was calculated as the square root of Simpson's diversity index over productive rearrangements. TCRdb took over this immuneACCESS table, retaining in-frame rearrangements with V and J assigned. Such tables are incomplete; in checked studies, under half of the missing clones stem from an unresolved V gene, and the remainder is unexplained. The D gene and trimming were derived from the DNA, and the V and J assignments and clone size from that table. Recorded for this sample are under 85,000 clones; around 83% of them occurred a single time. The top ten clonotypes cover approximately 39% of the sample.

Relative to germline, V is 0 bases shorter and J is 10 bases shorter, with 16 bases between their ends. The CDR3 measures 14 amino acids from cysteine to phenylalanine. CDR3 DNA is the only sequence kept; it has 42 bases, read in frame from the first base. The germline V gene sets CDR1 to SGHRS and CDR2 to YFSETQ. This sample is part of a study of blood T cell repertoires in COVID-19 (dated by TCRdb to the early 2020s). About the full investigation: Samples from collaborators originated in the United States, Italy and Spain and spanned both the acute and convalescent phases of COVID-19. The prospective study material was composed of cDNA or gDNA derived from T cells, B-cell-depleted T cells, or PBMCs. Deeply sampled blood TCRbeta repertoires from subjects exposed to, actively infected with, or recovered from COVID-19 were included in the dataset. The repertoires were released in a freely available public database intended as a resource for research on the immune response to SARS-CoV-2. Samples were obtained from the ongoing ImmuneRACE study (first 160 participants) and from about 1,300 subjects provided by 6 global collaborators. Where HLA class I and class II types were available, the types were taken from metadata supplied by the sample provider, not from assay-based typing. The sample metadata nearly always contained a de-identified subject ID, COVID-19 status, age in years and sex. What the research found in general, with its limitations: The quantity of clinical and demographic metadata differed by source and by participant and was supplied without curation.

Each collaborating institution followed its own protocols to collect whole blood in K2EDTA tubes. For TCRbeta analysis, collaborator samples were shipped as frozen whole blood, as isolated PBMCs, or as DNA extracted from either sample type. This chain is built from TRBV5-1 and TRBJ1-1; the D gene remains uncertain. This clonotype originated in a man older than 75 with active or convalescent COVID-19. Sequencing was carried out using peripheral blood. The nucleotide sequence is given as TGCGCCAGCAGCTTGGATACCGCGGCGGGGAGAGCTTTCTTT. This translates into CASSLDTAAGRAFF.